This T cell receptor (beta chain) was recorded in a study of cytomegalovirus exposure and HLA in healthy donors. In the PCR, 60 Vbeta and 13 Jbeta primers were used. Sequenced by immunoSEQ multiplex PCR; TCRdb stores in-frame clones only, minus some. The table lists 95,000 to 150,000 clones. CDR1 is SGHDN, CDR2 FVKESK, per germline. The CDR3 is made up of 16 amino acids. Trimming took 0 bases from V and 1 from J, leaving 12 bases between them. The chain combines TRBV14 with TRBJ1-1; D call uncertain. Sequenced: PBMCs. This TCR was recovered from a man younger than 35 in good health and CMV-seronegative. The DNA for the CDR3 is TGTGCCAGCAGCCAAGATCAGGTGGGTTGGAACACTGAAGCTTTCTTT. Translating gives CASSQDQVGWNTEAFF.